This is a list of T cell receptor beta chains from one sample in a study of shared clonotypes between healthy human individuals. The data were produced by immunoSEQ multiplex PCR, yet TCRdb's version contains in-frame clones alone and is incomplete. The data show some 2,000,000 clones, with around 95% seen just once and 0.1% to 0.15% held by the top ten. What was sequenced was naive CD4+ T cells sorted from blood. The receptors were sampled from a man in his late teens or twenties in good health. Each CDR3 is given with its conserved first and last residue. The order of the fields is J gene, clone size, V gene, D gene, CDR3 protein, CDR3 DNA. The D gene is left open where the match is weak. The size of a clone is reported for some rows only, either as once, few or many, or as a class for expanded clones.

TRBJ2-7 | NA | TRBV5-1 | NA | CASSFSGDATSEQYF | TGCGCCAGCAGCTTCTCCGGGGACGCAACCAGCGAGCAGTACTTC
TRBJ1-2 | few | TRBV9 | NA | CASSLWEFGYTF | TGTGCCAGCAGCTTATGGGAGTTTGGCTACACCTTC
TRBJ2-7 | once | TRBV11-2 | TRBD2 | CASSLPPGLAAEQYF | TGTGCCAGCAGCTTACCCCCGGGACTAGCGGCCGAGCAGTACTTC
TRBJ1-4 | NA | TRBV19 | TRBD1 | CASSSADRENEKLFF | TGTGCCAGTAGTTCCGCGGACAGGGAGAATGAAAAACTGTTTTTT
TRBJ1-1 | NA | TRBV7-9 | NA | CASSLLGPYRNTEAFF | TGTGCCAGCAGCCTCTTGGGACCGTACAGGAACACTGAAGCTTTCTTT
TRBJ1-1 | NA | TRBV9 | NA | CASSVHPNTEAFF | TGTGCCAGCAGCGTACATCCGAACACTGAAGCTTTCTTT
TRBJ2-7 | NA | TRBV2 | TRBD1 | CASSDQDRALEQYF | TGTGCCAGCAGTGACCAGGACAGGGCCCTCGAGCAGTACTTC
TRBJ2-5 | NA | TRBV25-1 | NA | CASSDWGRETQYF | TGTGCCAGCAGTGATTGGGGGAGGGAGACCCAGTACTTC
TRBJ2-1 | NA | TRBV9 | TRBD2 | CASSVVGTSGRSNEQFF | TGTGCCAGCAGCGTAGTAGGGACTAGCGGGAGGAGCAATGAGCAGTTCTTC
TRBJ2-3 | NA | TRBV7-9 | TRBD1 | CASSLGDRGRDTQYF | TGTGCCAGCAGCTTAGGGGACAGGGGGCGAGATACGCAGTATTTT
TRBJ1-2 | NA | TRBV5-1 | NA | CASSLDNNYGYTF | TGCGCCAGCAGCTTGGACAATAACTATGGCTACACCTTC
TRBJ2-5 | once | TRBV18 | TRBD2 | CASSPFATSGGAETQYF | TGTGCCAGCTCACCGTTCGCGACTAGCGGGGGCGCGGAGACCCAGTACTTC
TRBJ2-7 | NA | TRBV7-2 | TRBD1 | CASSLRTGIGYEQYF | TGTGCCAGCAGCCTCAGGACAGGGATTGGCTACGAGCAGTACTTC
TRBJ1-6 | NA | TRBV25-1 | NA | CASSESDVRNSPLHF | TGTGCCAGCAGTGAGTCAGACGTACGTAATTCACCCCTCCACTTT
TRBJ1-3 | NA | TRBV7-6 | NA | CASSPGTVGNTIYF | TGTGCCAGCAGCCCCGGAACAGTCGGAAACACCATATATTTT
TRBJ2-1 | NA | TRBV5-1 | NA | CASSLVEGRVPNEQFF | TGCGCCAGCAGCTTGGTAGAGGGCAGGGTCCCCAATGAGCAGTTCTTC
TRBJ2-7 | NA | TRBV19 | TRBD1 | CASGLPGTGAYEQYF | TGTGCCAGCGGCCTACCGGGGACAGGAGCCTACGAGCAGTACTTC
TRBJ2-7 | NA | TRBV2 | TRBD2 | CASSEGASGQSSYEQYF | TGTGCCAGCAGCGAAGGGGCTAGCGGGCAAAGCTCCTACGAGCAGTACTTC
TRBJ1-6 | once | TRBV4-3 | TRBD1 | CASSQDRVNNSPLHF | TGCGCCAGCAGCCAGGACAGGGTAAATAATTCACCCCTCCACTTT
TRBJ2-7 | NA | TRBV4-1 | NA | CASSQLLLGVYEQYF | TGCGCCAGCAGCCAACTCCTTTTGGGGGTCTACGAGCAGTACTTC
TRBJ1-3 | NA | TRBV28 | NA | CASSLSGASGNTIYF | TGTGCCAGCAGTTTATCAGGGGCCTCGGGAAACACCATATATTTT
TRBJ2-7 | NA | TRBV6-5 | TRBD2 | CASSYSRAGGIHEQYF | TGTGCCAGCAGTTACTCGAGGGCGGGAGGGATCCACGAGCAGTACTTC
TRBJ2-2 | NA | TRBV5-1 | NA | CASSLEANTGELFF | TGCGCCAGCAGCTTGGAAGCCAACACCGGGGAGCTGTTTTTT
TRBJ2-2 | NA | TRBV29-1 | NA | CSVDLQNTGELFF | TGCAGCGTTGATTTACAAAACACCGGGGAGCTGTTTTTT
TRBJ1-5 | NA | TRBV30 | NA | CAWSSTGSSQPQHF | TGTGCCTGGAGTTCTACAGGGTCGAGTCAGCCCCAGCATTTT
TRBJ2-7 | NA | TRBV5-4 | NA | CASSQGPRVNEQYF | TGTGCCAGCAGCCAGGGACCTCGAGTCAACGAGCAGTACTTC
TRBJ1-6 | NA | TRBV6-6 | NA | CASSYGGVGSPLHF | TGTGCCAGCAGTTACGGTGGGGTCGGGTCACCCCTCCACTTT
TRBJ2-2 | NA | TRBV7-2 | NA | CASSLAGVGTGELFF | TGTGCCAGCAGCTTAGCGGGTGTTGGCACCGGGGAGCTGTTTTTT
TRBJ1-2 | NA | TRBV19 | NA | CASSTLTTVNYGYTF | TGTGCCAGTAGTACCTTGACTACAGTTAACTATGGCTACACCTTC
TRBJ1-3 | NA | TRBV6-1 | NA | CASRPNSGNTIYF | TGTGCCAGCCGGCCGAACTCTGGAAACACCATATATTTT